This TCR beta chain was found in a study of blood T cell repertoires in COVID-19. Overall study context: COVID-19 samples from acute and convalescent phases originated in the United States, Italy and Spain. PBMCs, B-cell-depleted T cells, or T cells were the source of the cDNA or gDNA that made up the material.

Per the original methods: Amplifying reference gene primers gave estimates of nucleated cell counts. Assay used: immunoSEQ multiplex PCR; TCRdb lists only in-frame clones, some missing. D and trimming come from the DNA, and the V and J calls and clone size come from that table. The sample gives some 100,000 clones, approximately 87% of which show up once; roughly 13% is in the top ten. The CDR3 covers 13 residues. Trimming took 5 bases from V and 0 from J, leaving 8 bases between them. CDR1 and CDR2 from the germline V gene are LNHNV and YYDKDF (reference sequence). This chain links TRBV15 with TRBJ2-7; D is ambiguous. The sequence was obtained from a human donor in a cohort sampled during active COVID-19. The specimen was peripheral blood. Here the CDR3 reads CATSSYNSYEQYF. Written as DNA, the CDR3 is TGTGCCACCAGCTCGTATAACTCCTACGAGCAGTACTTC.